The 6 T cell receptor beta chains reported below all come from one sample, sequenced in a study of cytomegalovirus exposure and HLA in healthy donors (dated by TCRdb to the late 2010s). Receptors were amplified or captured by the immunoSEQ multiplex PCR assay. For the multiplex PCR, a mixture combining 60 forward primers for TCR Vbeta segments and 13 reverse primers for TCR Jbeta segments was used. TCRdb retrieved this table from immuneACCESS and kept in-frame rearrangements only. Not all clones are present; in checked studies, unresolved V genes account for under half, and no reason is known for the remainder. The sample records 150,000 to 200,000 clones, less than 80% of which are singletons. The ten top clones hold approximately 0.7% of the sample. The source material was PBMCs. These receptor sequences come from a woman aged 40 to 49 in good health and CMV-seronegative.

This clone is a singleton in its sample. The chain joins TRBV14 to TRBJ2-1; 7 bases align to TRBD1. The CDR3 has 14 amino acids. Per the germline V gene, CDR1 is SGHDN and CDR2 is FVKESK. V trimming: 6 bases; J trimming: 6 bases; junction bases outside the gene matches: 8. CDR3 in DNA: TGTGCCAGCAGAGAGACAGGGATACCCAATGAGCAGTTCTTC. Amino acids: CASRETGIPNEQFF.

J is TRBJ1-1 and V is TRBV4-3; tentatively, D is TRBD1 (6 bases). The CDR3 sequence is 14 residues long. V was shortened by 4 bases and J by 2 bases, with 11 bases between the two germline ends. CDR1 and CDR2 from the germline V gene are LGHNA and YSLEER. The CDR3 loop reads CASSRTGFNTEAFF. In nucleotides, the CDR3 is TGCGCCAGCAGCCGAACAGGGTTCAACACTGAAGCTTTCTTT.

The genes are TRBV28 and TRBJ1-5; D possibly corresponds to TRBD1 (6 bases). This CDR3 spans 15 amino acids. V lost 1 base and J lost 8, with 15 bases in between. The germline V gene has CDR1 MDHEN and CDR2 SYDVKM. The CDR3 nucleotides are TGTGCCAGCAGTTTATTCAGGGGCCGAGCGGAGCCCCAGCATTTT. This encodes CASSLFRGRAEPQHF.

The chain links TRBV11-2 to TRBJ1-1; D is ambiguous. V lost 3 bases, J lost 5 bases, and 19 bases lay in between. This CDR3 has 16 amino acids. The V gene's germline CDR1 is SGHAT and CDR2 FQNNGV. CDR3 in amino acids: CASSFFPRRAGTEAFF. The CDR3 nucleotides are TGTGCCAGCAGCTTTTTTCCGCGCCGCGCGGGGACTGAAGCTTTCTTT.

The V call is TRBV28, the J call TRBJ2-7; 7 bases map to TRBD1. The CDR3 sequence is 15 residues long. V trimming: 6 bases; J trimming: 2 bases; junction bases outside the gene matches: 10. CDR1 and CDR2 (germline): MDHEN, SYDVKM. CDR3 sequence (DNA): TGTGCCAGCAGCCCCCCCCAGACAGGGACCTACGAGCAGTACTTC. This codes for CASSPPQTGTYEQYF.

This clone was seen only a few times. The chain links TRBV2 to TRBJ2-5, with 9 positions matching TRBD2. The germline CDR1 and CDR2 sequences are SNHLY and FYNNEI. The length of the CDR3 is 12 residues. With V trimmed by 7 bases and J by 5 bases, 2 bases remained unmatched. CDR3 in DNA: TGTGCCAGCAAAGCGGGAGGTGAGACCCAGTACTTC. As protein: CASKAGGETQYF.